What follows are 22 T cell receptor beta chains derived from one specimen sequenced in a study of regulatory T cells in long-lasting Graves disease. Documented time point: newly diagnosed GD, antithyroid drugs for less than 3 months. PBMC-extracted RNA yielded the TCR library. Construction of the TCR beta libraries employed iRepertoire HTBI primers in conjunction with Arm-PCR of CDR3 regions. TCRdb reprocessed the multiplex PCR reads with MiXCR, giving one entry per CDR3 protein. Seen here are about 350,000 distinct CDR3 sequences, 15% to 20% observed once, and the top ten hold around 21%. In addition, the sample was reused for a study of T cells in Graves' hyperthyroidism and ophthalmopathy.

The specimen comprised peripheral blood mononuclear cells (PBMCs), sampled at new diagnosis, from a patient treated with antithyroid drugs. Receptors were obtained from a woman younger than 35 with Graves disease.

This clonotype was counted ten times or more. The rearrangement uses TRBV19 and TRBJ1-5; TRBD1 matches at 7 bases. Per germline, CDR1 LNHDA and CDR2 SQIVND (reference sequence). J gave up 2 bases and V 6 bases, and 19 bases lay outside the gene matches. This CDR3 region has 19 residues. CDR3 amino acids: CASRTRGTALRIGNQPQHF. The CDR3 DNA reads as TGTGCCAGTAGAACTCGGGGGACAGCCCTTCGGATTGGCAATCAGCCCCAGCATTTT.

The chain recombines TRBV11-1 with TRBJ2-1; 11 bases map to TRBD2. Germline V lookup: CDR1 SGHAT, CDR2 FQDESV (reference sequence). The CDR3 extends over 17 amino acids. V lost 4 bases to trimming and J lost 5 bases; unmatched junction nucleotides: 10. DNA for the CDR3: TGTGCCAGCAGCTCAAATCCCGGGACTAGCGGAGACAATGAGCAGTTCTTC. It codes for CASSSNPGTSGDNEQFF.

This clonotype was counted between two and nine times. V usage is TRBV2 and J usage is TRBJ1-2, with D perhaps matching TRBD1 (6 bases). Trimming pared 6 bases from V and 8 bases from J, leaving 16 bases between. CDR1 and CDR2 from the germline V gene are SNHLY and FYNNEI. The CDR3 spans 13 residues. CDR3 in DNA: TGTGCCAGCAGATTGTGGCAGGGGAGCGGCTACACCTTC. Amino acids: CASRLWQGSGYTF.

This clonotype was counted at least ten times. The chain links TRBV20-1 to TRBJ2-5; 7 bases agree with TRBD2. Germline CDR1 is DFQATT and CDR2 is SNEGSKA (reference sequence). Unmatched junction bases numbered 4, after V lost 5 bases and J lost 1 base. The CDR3 totals 13 residues. CDR3 sequence reads: CSAFRGVQETQYF. CDR3 nucleotide sequence: TGCAGTGCTTTCCGGGGGGTCCAAGAGACCCAGTACTTC.

The table lists this clonotype with many counts. The chain combines TRBV20-1 with TRBJ2-6; D ambiguous. Trimming removed 0 bases at V and 2 bases at J, with 8 bases between. The germline V gene encodes CDR1 DFQATT and CDR2 SNEGSKA (reference sequence). CDR3 length equals 15 residues. Here the CDR3 reads CSARDRRTGANVLTF. The CDR3 DNA reads as TGCAGTGCTAGAGATCGAAGGACTGGGGCCAACGTCCTGACTTTC.

This clonotype was counted ten times or more. The gene calls are TRBV4-1 and TRBJ2-7, with 9 bases fitting TRBD1. Trimming cost V 1 base and J 3 bases; bases outside gene matches: 4. CDR1 MGHRA and CDR2 YSYEKL come from the germline V gene. The CDR3 totals 15 residues. CDR3 sequence reads: CASSQGPGQGYEQYF. CDR3 DNA sequence: TGCGCCAGCAGCCAAGGTCCGGGACAGGGCTACGAGCAGTACTTC.

This clonotype occurred many times. The chain couples TRBV5-1 to TRBJ1-2; TRBD1 aligns across 7 bases. The V gene's germline CDR1 is SGHRS and CDR2 YFSETQ. V was clipped by 3 bases and J by 6 bases; unmatched bases: 11. This CDR3 has 15 amino acids. The CDR3 DNA reads TGCGCCAGCAGCTCCGGGACAGCGGGGTTAGATGGCTACACCTTC. Translation gives CASSSGTAGLDGYTF.

V is TRBV11-2 and J is TRBJ1-5; D unclear. Between the trimmed V and J ends, which lost 2 bases and 7 bases, there was a span of 6 bases. CDR3 length: 12 amino acids. Germline CDR1 reads SGHAT; CDR2 reads FQNNGV. CDR3 residues: CASSLFFQPQHF. The CDR3 nucleotides read TGTGCCAGCAGCTTATTTTTCCAGCCCCAGCATTTT. The full variable domain, in which reference TRBV11-2 and TRBJ1-5 provide the parts outside the CDR3, is EAGVAQSPRYKIIEKRQSVAFWCNPISGHATLYWYQQILGQGPKLLIQFQNNGVVDDSQLPKDRFSAERLKGVDSTLKIQPAKLEDSAVYLCASSLFFQPQHFGDGTRLSIL.

This clonotype was counted ten times or more. V is TRBV6-5 and J is TRBJ1-1; D is uncertain. Looked up from germline, CDR1 is MNHEY and CDR2 is SVGAGI. With 0 bases removed from V and 4 bases from J, the gap between germline ends came to 9 bases. The CDR3 runs 14 residues. CDR3 protein: CASSYSEGTTEAFF. In nucleotides, the CDR3 is TGTGCCAGCAGTTACTCGGAGGGTACCACTGAAGCTTTCTTT.

This clonotype was detected many times. J is TRBJ2-7 and V is TRBV12-3 or TRBV12-4; TRBD2 matches at 14 bases. J lost 6 bases, V lost 5 bases, and 6 bases had no gene match. This CDR3 is 15 amino acids long. The CDR3 reads CASSPKGLAGVEQYF. As DNA, the CDR3 is TGTGCCAGCAGTCCAAAGGGACTAGCGGGAGTCGAGCAGTACTTC.

This clonotype was seen more than once but under ten times. The chain combines TRBV6-2 or TRBV6-3 with TRBJ1-5; D is ambiguous. V lost 8 bases to trimming and J lost 2 bases, with 16 bases between them. Germline lookup yields CDR1 MNHEY and CDR2 SVGEGT. The CDR3 has 15 amino acids. CDR3 nucleotides: TGTGCCAGCGAAGCTGTGGGGAACGGCAATCAGCCCCAGCATTTT. Translating it yields CASEAVGNGNQPQHF.

This clonotype was counted between two and nine times. This chain connects TRBV29-1 to TRBJ2-7; 11 bases line up with TRBD1. The junction had 3 bases not matched to a gene; V was cut back by 1 base and J by 4 bases. The CDR3 runs 14 residues. Per the germline V gene, CDR1 is SQVTM and CDR2 is ANQGSEA. CDR3 in DNA: TGCAGCGTTGAAGGGGACAGGGGGAGGTACGAGCAGTACTTC. It encodes CSVEGDRGRYEQYF.

The chain uses TRBV18 and TRBJ1-5; D remains unclear. Trimming pared 3 bases from V and 0 bases from J, leaving 6 bases between. Germline V CDR1 and CDR2: KGHSH, LQKENI. This CDR3 spans 14 amino acids. The CDR3 here is CASSPQDSNQPQHF. The CDR3 region has the DNA TGTGCCAGCTCACCCCAAGATAGCAATCAGCCCCAGCATTTT.

This clonotype showed up many times. The genes are TRBV24-1 and TRBJ2-1; the D is unclear. The ends were cut back, 5 bases at V and 3 bases at J, with 10 bases in the middle. The CDR3 length is 14 residues. Germline CDR1 is KGHDR and CDR2 is SFDVKD. The CDR3 loop is CATSAPTSYNEQFF. The CDR3 DNA follows: TGTGCCACCAGTGCTCCGACCAGCTACAATGAGCAGTTCTTC.

This clonotype was seen at least ten times. The chain carries TRBV12-3 or TRBV12-4 and TRBJ1-1, with D possibly being TRBD1 (5 bases). V lost 4 bases and J 10 bases, leaving 10 bases between the germline ends. This CDR3 contains 11 residues. CDR3 amino acids: CASSSNGAAFF. The CDR3 DNA reads TGTGCCAGCAGTTCCAATGGGGCAGCTTTCTTT.

This clonotype was seen at least ten times. The gene calls are TRBV27 and TRBJ1-5; 9 bases map to TRBD1. J was trimmed by 4 bases and V by 8 bases; bases with no gene match: 3. The V gene's germline CDR1 is MNHEY and CDR2 SMNVEV (reference sequence). This CDR3 has 13 residues. Here the CDR3 DNA reads TGTGCCAGCGGACAGGGGACTAATCAGCCCCAGCATTTT. This sequence encodes CASGQGTNQPQHF.

Ten or more counts support this clonotype. The chain recombines TRBV28 with TRBJ2-1; 7 bases align to TRBD2. This CDR3 contains 18 residues. Germline assignment: CDR1 MDHEN and CDR2 SYDVKM. V was pared by 0 bases and J by 1 base, with 9 bases of the junction left unmatched. For the CDR3, the DNA is TGTGCCAGCAGTTTATGGCATCGCTGGCGGGAGTCCTACAATGAGCAGTTCTTC. It translates to CASSLWHRWRESYNEQFF.

J is TRBJ2-7 and V is TRBV25-1; a weak D match, TRBD2 (6 bases). CDR1 and CDR2 from the germline V gene are MGHDK and SYGVNS. Deletions cut 1 base from V and 6 bases from J, with 13 bases between. There are 14 residues in the CDR3. The CDR3 coding sequence is TGTGCCAGCAGTGAATTGGAGGGTCATCGCGAGCAGTACTTC. Residues: CASSELEGHREQYF.

In its sample, this clonotype was seen many times. The chain employs TRBV11-3 and TRBJ2-5, with D tentatively TRBD1 (6 bases). Trimming shortened V by 1 base and J by 3 bases, and 9 bases separated the two germline ends. The CDR3 consists of 14 residues. CDR1 SGHNT and CDR2 YENEEA come from the germline V gene. The CDR3 nucleotides read TGTGCCAGCAGCTTAGGCGGACAGAAAGAGACCCAGTACTTC. Translating it yields CASSLGGQKETQYF. The full variable domain, in which reference TRBV11-3 and TRBJ2-5 provide the parts outside the CDR3, is EAGVVQSPRYKIIEKKQPVAFWCNPISGHNTLYWYLQNLGQGPELLIRYENEEAVDDSQLPKDRFSAERLKGVDSTLKIQPAELGDSAVYLCASSLGGQKETQYFGPGTRLLVL.

The J gene is TRBJ1-3, the V gene TRBV3-1; D ambiguous. CDR1 LGHDT and CDR2 YNNKEL come from the germline V gene (reference sequence). V lost 1 base and J lost 4, with 5 bases in between. The CDR3 is 13 amino acids. CDR3 sequence: CASSQVVGNTIYF. CDR3 DNA sequence: TGTGCCAGCAGCCAAGTTGTCGGAAACACCATATATTTT.

This clonotype was recorded many times. The chain combines TRBV5-1 with TRBJ1-1; unclear D gene. The CDR3 length is 14 residues. Trimming removed 4 bases at V and 8 bases at J, with 18 bases between. Germline-derived CDR1 and CDR2 are SGHRS and YFSETQ. CDR3 sequence (DNA): TGCGCCAGCAGCCCATCGCCGGGAGGGCCCGAAGCTTTCTTT. Protein product: CASSPSPGGPEAFF.

As concerns this clonotype: A read error may explain this, as a much larger clone is one base away. This likely comes from a read error, as the CDR3 has no conserved phenylalanine or tryptophan at its end. The J gene is TRBJ2-1, the V gene TRBV12-3 or TRBV12-4; TRBD2 matches 8 bases. V was pared by 4 bases and J by 4 bases, with 6 bases of the junction left unmatched. The length of the CDR3 is 15 residues. The CDR3 DNA sequence: TGTGCCAGCAGTTGGGGCGGGGGGATGTACAATGAGCAGTTCTCC. This translates into CASSWGGGMYNEQFS.